The present T cell receptor (beta chain) was sequenced within a study of tissue T cells after allogeneic stem cell transplantation. CDR3 size: 11 residues. Trimming removed 4 bases at V and 3 bases at J, with 4 bases between. Germline V gene lookup returns CDR1 SGHTA and CDR2 FQGNSA. The method was immunoSEQ multiplex PCR; TCRdb's version includes in-frame clones alone and lacks a portion of them. The sample carries 9,500 to 15,000 clones, less than 85% recorded once. To note about this clone: The sample has other DNA sequences that encode this CDR3 too.

The J gene is TRBJ2-7, the V gene TRBV7-2, with D uncertain. This clonotype originated in a woman aged 18-49 years with breast cancer. Sequencing used tissue from the right colon, obtained at autopsy. The CDR3 loop is CASSSYYEQYF. Here the CDR3 DNA reads TGTGCCAGCAGCTCATACTACGAGCAGTACTTC. The full variable domain, its missing parts supplied by reference TRBV7-2 and TRBJ2-7, is GAGVSQSPSNKVTEKGKDVELRCDPISGHTALYWYRQSLGQGLEFLIYFQGNSAPDKSGLPSDRFSAERTGGSVSTLTIQRTQQEDSAVYLCASSSYYEQYFGPGTRLTVT.